Each of the 13 T cell receptor beta chains below was sequenced from the same sample in a study of patients and donors after allogeneic stem cell transplantation (dated by TCRdb to about 2020). The library was generated by RT-PCR. The reads were generated on a NextSeq 550. TCRdb reprocessing: public reads trimmed at Q25 with fastp, clones called with MiXCR, in-frame beta chains kept. Each entry merges the rows of one CDR3 protein and shows their most common DNA and genes. The sample table lists around 150,000 distinct CDR3 sequences, about a third of them with a count of one. The top ten constitute 50% to 65% of the sample. The sample comprised blood, either unsorted or a sorted T cell fraction (not recorded which). The origin of the receptors is a human donor who was either an allogeneic HSCT recipient or a stem cell or donor lymphocyte infusion donor (not recorded which). It is not recorded whose cells these are; they may come from a transplant donor.

This clonotype came up a few times. V and J are TRBV6-1 and TRBJ1-4, with a tentative D call TRBD1 (6 bases). Trimming stripped 3 bases from V and 5 bases from J, with 10 bases between. Germline CDR1 is MNHNS and CDR2 is SASEGT. The CDR3 length is 14 residues. DNA of the CDR3: TGTGCCAGCAGTGATGGGGGGCCCAATGAAAAACTGTTTTTT. This translates into CASSDGGPNEKLFF.

The rearrangement links TRBV6-5 to TRBJ2-7; the D gene is possibly TRBD2 (7 bases). From germline, CDR1 is MNHEY and CDR2 SVGAGI. Trimming took off 8 bases at V and 5 bases at J, with 10 bases between the two ends. The CDR3 runs to 11 residues. This chain's CDR3 is CASGRDNEQYF. The CDR3 DNA sequence: TGTGCCAGCGGGAGGGACAACGAGCAGTACTTC.

This clonotype was counted between two and nine times. Here the CDR3 DNA reads TGTGCCAGCAGTTTAGTGGGACAGGCTTTCTTT. This sequence encodes CASSLVGQAFF. The chain is built from TRBV12-3 or TRBV12-4 and TRBJ1-1, with TRBD1 identical over 7 bases. V shed 1 base, J shed 11 bases, and the junction held 1 base outside the gene matches. This CDR3 has 11 residues.

The V gene is TRBV7-3, the J gene TRBJ2-5; 9 bases agree with TRBD1. Germline-derived CDR1 and CDR2 are SGHTA and FQGTGA. The V gene end was trimmed by 2 bases and the J gene end by 3 bases; junction bases not matched to a gene: 4. This CDR3 is 15 amino acids long. Written as DNA, the CDR3 is TGTGCCAGCAGCTTAGTAAGGACAGGGGAAGAGACCCAGTACTTC. Protein: CASSLVRTGEETQYF.

This clonotype showed up many times. The chain couples TRBV20-1 to TRBJ1-2; possible D gene TRBD1, 6 bases. The germline V and J ends were trimmed by 2 bases and 4 bases, with 11 bases remaining between them. The CDR3 contains 13 residues. Germline V lookup: CDR1 DFQATT, CDR2 SNEGSKA (reference sequence). For the CDR3, the DNA is TGCAGTGCTAGACCGCAGGGGCCCTATGGCTACACCTTC. Its translation is CSARPQGPYGYTF.

The chain joins TRBV24-1 to TRBJ2-1, with D tentatively TRBD1 or TRBD2 (6 bases each). The CDR3 runs to 19 residues. Trimming took 1 base from V and 0 from J, leaving 18 bases between them. The germline V gene encodes CDR1 KGHDR and CDR2 SFDVKD. DNA of the CDR3: TGTGCCACCAGTGATTTAAAGGACAGCGGGTCGAGCTCCTACAATGAGCAGTTCTTC. Protein: CATSDLKDSGSSSYNEQFF.

V and J are TRBV20-1 and TRBJ2-7; 7 bases fit TRBD1. CDR3 size: 12 residues. Per germline, CDR1 DFQATT and CDR2 SNEGSKA (reference sequence). For the CDR3, the DNA is TGCAGCCCTGGGACAGACCACTACGAGCAGTACTTC. Translating it yields CSPGTDHYEQYF.

This clonotype was counted a few times. The V and J genes are TRBV29-1 and TRBJ2-3; no reliable D call. The germline CDR1 and CDR2 sequences are SQVTM and ANQGSEA. The CDR3 spans 12 residues. Trimming stripped 4 bases from V and 5 bases from J, with 10 bases between. The CDR3 DNA reads as TGCAGCGTTGTGGAGCAAGGAGATACGCAGTATTTT. This sequence encodes CSVVEQGDTQYF.

In this sample, this clonotype turned up a few times. The gene calls are TRBV28 and TRBJ2-3, with 11 positions matching TRBD1. V was clipped by 4 bases and J by 4 bases; unmatched bases: 13. CDR1 and CDR2 (germline): MDHEN, SYDVKM. The CDR3 totals 18 residues. The CDR3 DNA is TGTGCCAGCAGTTCAAGGACAGGGGGCGTTTCCCCGTCAGATACGCAGTATTTT. This sequence encodes CASSSRTGGVSPSDTQYF.

The chain employs TRBV11-2 and TRBJ1-1, with D perhaps TRBD1 (5 bases). The CDR3 is made up of 12 amino acids. With 4 bases removed from V and 12 bases from J, the gap between germline ends came to 15 bases. Germline V gives CDR1 SGHAT, CDR2 FQNNGV. The CDR3 here is CASSSTAPETFF. The CDR3 nucleotides read TGTGCCAGCAGCTCGACAGCACCGGAGACTTTCTTT.

This clonotype has only a few counts. The chain is built from TRBV2 and TRBJ1-1; 7 nucleotides line up with TRBD1. Germline CDR1 and CDR2: SNHLY and FYNNEI. Trimming at V came to 5 bases and at J to 5 bases, leaving 5 bases not matched to a gene. The CDR3 extends over 13 amino acids. The CDR3 nucleotides read TGTGCCAGCAGTCCGACAGGGTTGACTGAAGCTTTCTTT. Translating it yields CASSPTGLTEAFF.

V and J are TRBV10-3 and TRBJ2-3; tentative D call: TRBD1 (6 bases). Germline lookup yields CDR1 ENHRY and CDR2 SYGVKD. Deletions cut 2 bases from V and 6 bases from J, with 15 bases between. The CDR3 has 15 residues. This CDR3 reads CAISEKGGKLDTQYF. CDR3 DNA: TGTGCCATCAGTGAGAAAGGGGGAAAGTTGGATACGCAGTATTTT.

V is TRBV7-2 and J is TRBJ1-2, with a possible D match to TRBD1 (5 bases). The CDR3 contains 14 residues. Germline assignment: CDR1 SGHTA and CDR2 FQGNSA. V was pared by 0 bases and J by 8 bases, with 13 bases between. DNA of the CDR3: TGTGCCAGCAGCTTAGCGCGCAGGGAAGGCGGCTACACCTTC. Its translation: CASSLARREGGYTF.